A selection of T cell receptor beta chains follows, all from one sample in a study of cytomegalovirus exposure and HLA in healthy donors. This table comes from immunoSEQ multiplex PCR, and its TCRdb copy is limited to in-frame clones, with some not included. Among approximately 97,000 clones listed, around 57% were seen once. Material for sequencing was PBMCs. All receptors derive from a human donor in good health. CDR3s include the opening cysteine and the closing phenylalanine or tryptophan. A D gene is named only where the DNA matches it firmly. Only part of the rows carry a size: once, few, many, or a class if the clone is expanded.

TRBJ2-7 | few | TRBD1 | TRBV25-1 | CASSEDRPGWDYEQYF | TGTGCCAGCAGTGAGGACAGGCCCGGGTGGGACTACGAGCAGTACTTC
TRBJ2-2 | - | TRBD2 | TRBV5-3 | CARSHSGRAFPSNTGELFF | TGTGCCAGAAGCCATAGCGGGAGGGCCTTCCCATCGAACACCGGGGAGCTGTTTTTT
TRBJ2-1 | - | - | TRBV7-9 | CSSSDEQFF | TGTTCCTCCAGCGATGAGCAGTTCTTC
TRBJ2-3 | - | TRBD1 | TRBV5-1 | CASSADRGTDTQYF | TGCGCCAGCAGCGCGGACAGGGGCACAGATACGCAGTATTTT
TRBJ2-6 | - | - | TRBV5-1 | CASSLLASISGANVLTF | TGCGCCAGCAGCTTGTTAGCCAGCATCTCTGGGGCCAACGTCCTGACTTTC
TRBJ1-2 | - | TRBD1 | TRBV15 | CATSRGDREVDGYTF | TGTGCCACCAGCAGAGGGGACAGGGAGGTGGATGGCTACACCTTC
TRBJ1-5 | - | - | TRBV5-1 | CASSSGDNQPQHF | TGCGCCAGCAGCTCGGGAGACAATCAGCCCCAGCATTTT
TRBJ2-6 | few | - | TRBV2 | CASRQGNTGANVLTF | TGTGCCAGCAGGCAGGGGAATACTGGGGCCAACGTCCTGACTTTC
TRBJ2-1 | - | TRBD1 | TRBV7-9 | CASGGTGYNEQFF | TGTGCCAGCGGCGGGACAGGGTACAATGAGCAGTTCTTC
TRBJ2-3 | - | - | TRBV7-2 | CASSLSVGWGPSTDTQYF | TGTGCCAGCAGCTTATCGGTGGGGTGGGGGCCTAGCACAGATACGCAGTATTTT
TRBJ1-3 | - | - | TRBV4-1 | CASSQPRGKGNTIYF | TGCGCCAGCAGCCAACCCCGAGGAAAAGGAAACACCATATATTTT
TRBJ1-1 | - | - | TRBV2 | CASSGRGGTEAFF | TGTGCCAGCAGTGGTCGGGGGGGAACTGAAGCTTTCTTT
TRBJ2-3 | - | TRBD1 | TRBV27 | CASSLGGGTGGDTQYF | TGTGCCAGCAGTTTAGGAGGAGGGACAGGGGGGGATACGCAGTATTTT
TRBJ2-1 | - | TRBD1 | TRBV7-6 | CASSTQDRNNEQFF | TGTGCCAGCAGCACGCAGGACAGGAACAATGAGCAGTTCTTC
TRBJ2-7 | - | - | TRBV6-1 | CASSETADSSYEQYF | TGTGCCAGCAGTGAAACGGCGGATAGCTCCTACGAGCAGTACTTC
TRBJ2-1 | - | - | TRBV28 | CASSLSRGTEQFF | TGTGCCAGCAGTTTAAGCCGCGGGACTGAGCAGTTCTTC
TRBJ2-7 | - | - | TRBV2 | CASSGDTRAYEQYF | TGTGCCAGCAGCGGGGACACTCGTGCCTACGAGCAGTACTTC
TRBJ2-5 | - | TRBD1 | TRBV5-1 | CASSLRAGGIETQYF | TGCGCCAGCAGCTTGAGGGCAGGGGGTATTGAGACCCAGTACTTC
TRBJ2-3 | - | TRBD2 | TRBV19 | CASSMRLAGLTDTQYF | TGTGCCAGTAGTATGAGGCTAGCGGGGCTCACAGATACGCAGTATTTT
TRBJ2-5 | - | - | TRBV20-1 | CSALGETQYF | TGCAGTGCGCTAGGCGAGACCCAGTACTTC
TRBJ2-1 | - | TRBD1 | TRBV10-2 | CASSERDRNYNEQFF | TGCGCCAGCAGTGAGAGGGACAGGAATTACAATGAGCAGTTCTTC
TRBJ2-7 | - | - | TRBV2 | CASSEWGQQYF | TGTGCCAGCAGTGAATGGGGGCAGCAGTACTTC
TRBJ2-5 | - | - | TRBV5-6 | CASSSSGEETQYF | TGTGCCAGCAGCTCATCGGGGGAGGAGACCCAGTACTTC
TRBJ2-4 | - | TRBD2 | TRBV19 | CASNSGRSAKNIQYF | TGTGCCAGTAATTCCGGGAGGTCGGCCAAAAACATTCAGTACTTC
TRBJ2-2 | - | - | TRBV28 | CASRIRQGELFF | TGTGCCAGCAGAATCCGACAGGGGGAGCTGTTTTTT
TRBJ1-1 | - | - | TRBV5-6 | CASSTSTRRGITEAFF | TGTGCCAGCAGCACCTCGACCCGAAGGGGGATCACTGAAGCTTTCTTT
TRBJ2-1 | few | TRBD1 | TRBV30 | CAWSAGQGANEQFF | TGTGCCTGGAGTGCTGGACAGGGGGCAAATGAGCAGTTCTTC
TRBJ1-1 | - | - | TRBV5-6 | CASSLVGGVGTEAFF | TGTGCCAGCAGCTTGGTTGGGGGGGTGGGCACTGAAGCTTTCTTT
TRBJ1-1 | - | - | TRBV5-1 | CASSLEASGLLEAFF | TGCGCCAGCAGCTTGGAGGCTTCGGGACTCTTAGAAGCTTTCTTT
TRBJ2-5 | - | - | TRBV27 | CASSLFGLPQETQYF | TGTGCCAGCAGTTTATTCGGTCTACCCCAAGAGACCCAGTACTTC
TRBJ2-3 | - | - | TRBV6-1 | CATGSRAASTDTQYF | TGTGCCACCGGGTCCCGTGCGGCCAGCACAGATACGCAGTATTTT
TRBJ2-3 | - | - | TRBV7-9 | CASSSRQGAQTQYF | TGTGCCAGCAGCTCGAGGCAAGGCGCCCAGACGCAGTATTTT
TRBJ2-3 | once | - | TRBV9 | CASSYGTSTDTQYF | TGTGCCAGCAGCTACGGGACTAGCACAGATACGCAGTATTTT
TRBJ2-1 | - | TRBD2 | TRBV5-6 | CASSFRSGTSGPEQFF | TGTGCCAGCAGCTTCCGGAGCGGGACTAGCGGTCCCGAGCAGTTCTTC
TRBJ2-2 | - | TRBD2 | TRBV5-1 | CASWRREEGGELFF | TGCGCCAGCTGGAGGCGGGAGGAAGGCGGGGAGCTGTTTTTT
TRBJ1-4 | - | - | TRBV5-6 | CASSFAHGEKLFF | TGTGCCAGCAGCTTCGCTCACGGGGAAAAACTGTTTTTT
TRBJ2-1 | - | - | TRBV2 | CASRFAVPKGNEQFF | TGTGCCAGCAGATTCGCCGTTCCTAAGGGGAATGAGCAGTTCTTC
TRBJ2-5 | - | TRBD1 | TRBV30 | CAWSVGNRGPWETQYF | TGTGCCTGGAGTGTAGGGAACAGGGGGCCTTGGGAGACCCAGTACTTC
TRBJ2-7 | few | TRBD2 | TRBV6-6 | CASSTGTNYEQYF | TGTGCCAGCAGTACCGGGACTAACTACGAGCAGTACTTC
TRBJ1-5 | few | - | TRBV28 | CATRGSNQPQHF | TGTGCCACCCGGGGTTCGAATCAGCCCCAGCATTTT
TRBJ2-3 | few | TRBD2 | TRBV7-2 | CASSLWSGSTDTQYF | TGTGCCAGCAGCTTGTGGAGCGGGAGTACGGATACGCAGTATTTT
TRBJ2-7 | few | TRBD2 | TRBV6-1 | CASTGTSSPHEQYF | TGTGCCAGCACCGGGACTAGCTCTCCGCACGAGCAGTACTTC
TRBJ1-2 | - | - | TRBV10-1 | CASSEAGISYGYTF | TGCGCCAGCAGTGAAGCAGGGATCAGCTATGGCTACACCTTC
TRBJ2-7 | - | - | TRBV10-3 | CAISEVLSYEQYF | TGTGCCATCAGTGAAGTCCTATCCTACGAGCAGTACTTC
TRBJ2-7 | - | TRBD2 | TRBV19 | CASRPAGAGEQYF | TGTGCCAGTAGACCAGCGGGAGCGGGAGAGCAGTACTTC
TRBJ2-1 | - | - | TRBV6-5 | CASSPDYNEQFF | TGTGCCAGCAGTCCAGACTACAATGAGCAGTTCTTC
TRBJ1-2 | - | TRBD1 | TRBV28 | CASDRTGNYGYTF | TGTGCCAGCGACCGGACAGGGAACTATGGCTACACCTTC
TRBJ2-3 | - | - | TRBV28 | CASSSQRTSTDTQYF | TGTGCCAGCAGTTCCCAGCGGACTAGCACAGATACGCAGTATTTT
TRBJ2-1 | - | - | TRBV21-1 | CATHLTGSYNEQFF | TGTGCCACCCATTTGACAGGCTCCTACAATGAGCAGTTCTTC
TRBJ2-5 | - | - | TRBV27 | CASSPTGKTQYF | TGTGCCAGCTCCCCCACAGGGAAGACCCAGTACTTC
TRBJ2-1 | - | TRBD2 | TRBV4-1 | CASSQRLAGNNEQFF | TGCGCCAGCAGCCAAAGACTAGCGGGGAACAATGAGCAGTTCTTC
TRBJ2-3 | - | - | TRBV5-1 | CASSWMRTLASTDTQYF | TGCGCCAGCAGCTGGATGAGGACGCTAGCTAGCACAGATACGCAGTATTTT
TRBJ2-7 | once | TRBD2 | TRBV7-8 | CASSGAIGLAVYEQYF | TGTGCCAGCAGCGGAGCAATAGGACTAGCGGTCTACGAGCAGTACTTC
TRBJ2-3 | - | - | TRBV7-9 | CASSSPLNRPSTDTQYF | TGTGCCAGCAGCTCCCCACTCAACCGTCCTAGCACAGATACGCAGTATTTT
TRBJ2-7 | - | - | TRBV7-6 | CASSPGISYEQYF | TGTGCCAGCAGCCCCGGGATCTCCTACGAGCAGTACTTC